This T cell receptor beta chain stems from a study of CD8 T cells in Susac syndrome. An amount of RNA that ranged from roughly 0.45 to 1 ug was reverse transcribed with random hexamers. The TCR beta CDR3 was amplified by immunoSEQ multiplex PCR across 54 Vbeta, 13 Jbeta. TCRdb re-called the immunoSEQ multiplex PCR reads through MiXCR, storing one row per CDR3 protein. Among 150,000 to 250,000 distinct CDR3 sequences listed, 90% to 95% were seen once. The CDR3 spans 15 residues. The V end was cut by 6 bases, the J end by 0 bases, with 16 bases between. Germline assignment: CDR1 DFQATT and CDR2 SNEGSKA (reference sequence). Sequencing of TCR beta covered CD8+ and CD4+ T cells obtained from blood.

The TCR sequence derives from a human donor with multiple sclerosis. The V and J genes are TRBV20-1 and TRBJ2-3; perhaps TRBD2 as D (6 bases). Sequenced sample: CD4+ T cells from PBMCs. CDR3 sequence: CSAPVRRGSTDTQYF. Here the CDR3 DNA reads TGCAGTGCCCCAGTCCGGCGGGGAAGCACAGATACGCAGTATTTT.